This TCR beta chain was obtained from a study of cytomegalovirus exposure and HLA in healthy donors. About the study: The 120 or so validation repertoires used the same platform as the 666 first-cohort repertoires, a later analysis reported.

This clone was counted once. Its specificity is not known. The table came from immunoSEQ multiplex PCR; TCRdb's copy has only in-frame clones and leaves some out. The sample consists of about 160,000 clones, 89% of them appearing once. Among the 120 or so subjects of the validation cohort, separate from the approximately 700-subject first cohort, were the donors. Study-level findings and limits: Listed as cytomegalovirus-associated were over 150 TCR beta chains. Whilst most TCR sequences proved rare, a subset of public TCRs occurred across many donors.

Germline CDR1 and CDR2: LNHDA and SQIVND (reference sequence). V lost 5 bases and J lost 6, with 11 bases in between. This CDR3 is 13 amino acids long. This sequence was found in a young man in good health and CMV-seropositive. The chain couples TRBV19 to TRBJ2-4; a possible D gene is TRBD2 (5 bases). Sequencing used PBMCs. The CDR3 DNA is TGTGCCAGTAGTCAGGACTTGCTAAACATTCAGTACTTC. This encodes CASSQDLLNIQYF.